Listed below are T cell receptor beta chains from one sample, sequenced in a study of molecular identifiers for immune sequencing clone quantification. TCRdb analysed the PCR reads with MiXCR anew, one entry per CDR3 protein. The sample carries more than 450,000 distinct CDR3 sequences, around 25% recorded once. The sequenced sample consisted of naive CD8+ T cells from blood, with Jurkat cell RNA spiked in. These receptors originate from a human donor in good health. Some libraries in this study had Jurkat cell RNA spiked in. CDR3s include the opening cysteine and the closing phenylalanine or tryptophan. A D gene is named only where the DNA matches it firmly. Not every row has a clone size; where given, it reads once, few, many or a size class.

D,V,size,J,CDR3,DNA
TRBD1,TRBV6-2/TRBV6-3,NA,TRBJ1-1,CASSSGTGGPVDTEAFF,TGTGCCAGCAGTTCCGGGACAGGGGGCCCGGTGGACACTGAAGCTTTCTTT
TRBD2,TRBV7-2,many,TRBJ2-5,CASSSSPGTSGVLQETQYF,TGTGCCAGCAGCTCCTCTCCGGGGACTAGCGGGGTCCTCCAAGAGACCCAGTACTTC
TRBD1,TRBV10-3,few,TRBJ2-5,CAISKGGLETQYF,TGTGCCATCAGTAAAGGGGGCCTAGAGACCCAGTACTTC
TRBD1,TRBV19,NA,TRBJ2-1,CASRGQAPGQFF,TGTGCCAGTAGGGGACAGGCCCCTGGGCAGTTCTTC
TRBD2,TRBV9,NA,TRBJ2-5,CASSVGSGRAQETQYF,TGTGCCAGCAGCGTTGGTAGCGGGAGGGCCCAAGAGACCCAGTACTTC
NA,TRBV29-1,many,TRBJ2-2,CSGKAERYTGELFF,TGCAGCGGGAAGGCAGAGCGGTACACCGGGGAGCTGTTTTTT
NA,TRBV7-8,many,TRBJ2-3,CASSSQLEKSTDTQYF,TGTGCCAGCAGCTCTCAACTAGAAAAAAGCACAGATACGCAGTATTTT
NA,TRBV7-9,few,TRBJ1-1,CASSSTRSKTPVDSEAFF,TGTGCCAGCAGCTCCACCCGAAGCAAAACCCCGGTGGACTCTGAAGCTTTCTTT
NA,TRBV4-3,many,TRBJ1-4,CASSQQGTGGNQKLFF,TGCGCCAGCAGCCAACAGGGGACGGGAGGAAATCAAAAACTGTTTTTT
NA,TRBV6-6,many,TRBJ1-2,CASSPREDYGYTF,TGTGCCAGCAGCCCGAGGGAAGATTATGGCTACACCTTC
NA,TRBV20-1,few,TRBJ2-2,CSAQDRVNTGELFF,TGCAGTGCGCAGGACCGGGTGAACACCGGGGAGCTGTTTTTT
NA,TRBV4-1,NA,TRBJ2-2,CASSQDTNTGELFF,TGCGCCAGCAGCCAGGACACAAACACCGGGGAGCTGTTTTTT
NA,TRBV5-1,NA,TRBJ1-6,CASRPGRDNSPLHF,TGCGCCAGCAGACCGGGACGGGATAATTCACCCCTCCACTTT
NA,TRBV9,many,TRBJ2-3,CASSVIDDTDTQYF,TGTGCCAGCAGCGTTATAGACGACACAGATACGCAGTATTTT
NA,TRBV6-2/TRBV6-3,once,TRBJ2-5,CASADPYQETQYF,TGTGCCAGCGCGGACCCGTACCAAGAGACCCAGTACTTC
NA,TRBV7-9,many,TRBJ1-1,CASSLGAIEAFF,TGTGCCAGCAGCTTAGGGGCCATTGAAGCTTTCTTT
NA,TRBV28,many,TRBJ2-3,CASSRTGRHFTDTQYF,TGTGCCAGCAGCCGGACCGGGAGACATTTCACAGATACGCAGTATTTT
TRBD1,TRBV25-1,many,TRBJ2-5,CASSAGQGARETQYF,TGTGCCAGCAGTGCCGGACAGGGGGCTCGGGAGACCCAGTACTTC
NA,TRBV7-8,few,TRBJ1-1,CASTWGLRTEAFF,TGTGCCAGCACCTGGGGGTTGCGCACTGAAGCTTTCTTT
TRBD2,TRBV19,NA,TRBJ2-7,CASSMGLAYEQYF,TGTGCCAGTAGTATGGGACTAGCCTACGAGCAGTACTTC
NA,TRBV27,NA,TRBJ1-1,CASSLGDTGAFF,TGTGCCAGCAGTTTAGGGGACACTGGAGCTTTCTTT
TRBD2,TRBV6-5,many,TRBJ2-3,CASSYGRGAEYTQYF,TGTGCCAGCAGTTACGGGCGGGGGGCTGAGTATACGCAGTATTTT
TRBD2,TRBV2,many,TRBJ2-3,CASSEYHPAGRTDTQYF,TGTGCCAGCAGTGAATACCACCCAGCGGGAAGGACAGATACGCAGTATTTT
NA,TRBV27,NA,TRBJ2-3,CASSPQQSPKDTQYF,TGTGCCAGCAGCCCCCAACAAAGCCCGAAGGATACGCAGTATTTT
TRBD1,TRBV30,NA,TRBJ1-2,CAWSGFGQGNGYTF,TGTGCCTGGAGTGGATTCGGACAGGGGAATGGCTACACCTTC
TRBD2,TRBV7-2,few,TRBJ2-1,CASSYWRGGLYNEQFF,TGTGCCAGCAGCTACTGGCGGGGGGGCCTTTACAATGAGCAGTTCTTC
TRBD2,TRBV4-1,NA,TRBJ2-1,CASSQARGLVNEQFF,TGCGCCAGCAGCCAAGCCCGGGGACTAGTCAATGAGCAGTTCTTC
NA,TRBV4-3,NA,TRBJ1-5,CASSQDFSISNQPQHF,TGCGCCAGCAGCCAAGATTTCAGTATTAGCAATCAGCCCCAGCATTTT
NA,TRBV9,many,TRBJ1-6,CASSVGTRNNSPLHF,TGTGCCAGCAGCGTAGGAACACGGAATAATTCACCCCTCCACTTT
NA,TRBV30,NA,TRBJ2-3,CAYRLDTQYF,TGTGCCTACCGATTAGATACGCAGTATTTT
NA,TRBV19,NA,TRBJ2-6,CASSIVYTAPRVLTF,TGTGCCAGTAGTATAGTCTACACCGCGCCCCGGGTCCTGACTTTC
TRBD1,TRBV2,few,TRBJ2-2,CASSEDRGTGELFF,TGTGCCAGCAGTGAAGACAGGGGAACCGGGGAGCTGTTTTTT
TRBD2,TRBV27,NA,TRBJ2-7,CASRDSGGYEQYF,TGTGCCAGCAGAGATTCGGGGGGGTACGAGCAGTACTTC
NA,TRBV28,few,TRBJ2-7,CASSLSPATLRSYEQYF,TGTGCCAGCAGTTTATCTCCCGCCACCCTCCGATCCTACGAGCAGTACTTC
TRBD2,TRBV6-5,few,TRBJ2-1,CASSHGLAGGRGEQFF,TGTGCCAGCAGTCACGGACTAGCGGGGGGAAGAGGGGAGCAGTTCTTC
NA,TRBV4-3,NA,TRBJ2-3,CASSQDLLRGGPGDTQYF,TGCGCCAGCAGCCAAGATCTTCTCCGGGGTGGCCCGGGAGATACGCAGTATTTT
NA,TRBV19,few,TRBJ2-4,CASSLLAAGAKNIQYF,TGTGCCAGTAGTCTATTAGCGGCAGGAGCCAAAAACATTCAGTACTTC
NA,TRBV4-1,few,TRBJ2-5,CASSQEGLPQETQYF,TGCGCCAGCAGCCAAGAGGGGCTACCGCAAGAGACCCAGTACTTC
NA,TRBV12-3/TRBV12-4,NA,TRBJ2-1,CASSYAGATDEQFF,TGTGCCAGCAGTTATGCGGGGGCCACAGATGAGCAGTTCTTC
TRBD2,TRBV6-6,NA,TRBJ2-1,CASSYKAGDPRIYNEQFF,TGTGCCAGCAGTTATAAGGCGGGGGACCCGAGGATTTACAATGAGCAGTTCTTC
NA,TRBV6-1,NA,TRBJ2-7,CASSEGSGVYEQYF,TGTGCCAGCAGTGAAGGGTCAGGGGTCTACGAGCAGTACTTC
NA,TRBV2,many,TRBJ1-1,CASSEGSRTEAFF,TGTGCCAGCAGTGAGGGGAGTCGGACTGAAGCTTTCTTT
NA,TRBV13,NA,TRBJ2-7,CASSLQGETYEQYF,TGTGCCAGCAGCTTACAGGGTGAGACCTACGAGCAGTACTTC
NA,TRBV4-1,many,TRBJ2-7,CASSQSVGHEQYF,TGCGCCAGCAGCCAATCCGTAGGGCACGAGCAGTACTTC
NA,TRBV27,few,TRBJ1-5,CASSPGLLNQPQHF,TGTGCCAGCAGTCCTGGACTGCTCAATCAGCCCCAGCATTTT
TRBD1,TRBV14,many,TRBJ2-7,CASSATGTGKYEQYF,TGTGCCAGCAGCGCAACCGGGACAGGGAAGTACGAGCAGTACTTC
NA,TRBV20-1,few,TRBJ2-7,CSAREPEGRANYEQYF,TGCAGTGCTAGAGAGCCCGAGGGGCGGGCCAACTACGAGCAGTACTTC
NA,TRBV4-3,NA,TRBJ2-1,CASSHGTGGYNEQFF,TGCGCCAGCAGCCACGGCACTGGGGGATACAATGAGCAGTTCTTC
TRBD2,TRBV12-3/TRBV12-4,many,TRBJ2-1,CASSPIPGTSGGRNEQFF,TGTGCCAGCAGTCCCATCCCCGGGACTAGCGGGGGTCGGAATGAGCAGTTCTTC
NA,TRBV29-1,many,TRBJ1-1,CSVDGATNTEAFF,TGCAGCGTTGATGGGGCTACGAACACTGAAGCTTTCTTT
NA,TRBV5-6,many,TRBJ2-1,CASSPGPGAYNEQFF,TGTGCCAGCAGCCCAGGCCCGGGGGCCTACAATGAGCAGTTCTTC
TRBD1,TRBV12-3/TRBV12-4,few,TRBJ2-7,CASSWGGQGMYEQYF,TGTGCCAGCAGTTGGGGGGGACAGGGAATGTACGAGCAGTACTTC
NA,TRBV30,NA,TRBJ1-1,CAWSTVLSEAFF,TGTGCCTGGAGTACTGTGTTGAGTGAAGCTTTCTTT
NA,TRBV5-6,many,TRBJ2-1,CASSITPGTEYNEQFF,TGTGCCAGCAGCATCACCCCCGGGACCGAATACAATGAGCAGTTCTTC
TRBD1,TRBV5-6,NA,TRBJ2-3,CASSSPGGDYDPQSF,TGTGCCAGCAGCTCCCCAGGGGGCGATTACGATCCGCAGTCTTTT